What follows is one T cell receptor (beta chain) and its context. V was clipped by 5 bases and J by 6 bases; unmatched bases: 10. This CDR3 comprises 15 residues. CDR1 and CDR2 (germline): SGHTA, FQGTGA. The data are from a study of blood T cell repertoires in COVID-19. Study background: Samples representing acute and convalescent COVID-19 were sourced from the United States, Italy and Spain. Sources were T cells, B-cell-depleted T cells, or PBMCs; the material itself was cDNA or gDNA.

Original analysis: From reference gene primer amplification, estimates of nucleated cell counts were derived. Here immunoSEQ multiplex PCR was the method, and the copy in TCRdb shows in-frame clones only, minus some. The D gene and trimming were derived from the DNA, and the V and J assignments and clone size from that table. The sample shows some 99,000 clones, roughly 75% of them seen only once. Input material: peripheral blood. The receptor's source is a human donor in a cohort sampled during active or convalescent COVID-19. This chain links TRBV7-3 with TRBJ2-7; 10 bases align to TRBD2. The CDR3 nucleotides read TGTGCCAGCAGCCTAGGACTAGCGGCTCCCTCCGAGCAGTACTTC. It codes for CASSLGLAAPSEQYF.